What follows describes a single TCR beta chain. Ten or more counts support this clonotype. The target of this receptor is not known. There are no base qualities to consult, and no much larger clone falls within one base. The CDR3 goes from the cysteine to the phenylalanine over 19 residues. The CDR3 DNA has 57 bases and is translated from base 1. The germline V gene (reference sequence) sets CDR1 to GTSNPN and CDR2 to SVGIG. Relative to germline, V is missing 0 bases and J is missing 1 base, with 15 bases of the junction outside any gene match. The sample's treatment or condition label, in plain terms: live attenuated yellow fever vaccine strain. At each blood-draw timepoint, two biological replicates of bulk PBMCs were collected. PBMCs were isolated from peripheral blood using a standard Ficoll-Paque protocol. TriZol was used to extract RNA from bulk PBMCs, from CD4 and CD8 fractions, and from dextramer-positive and dextramer-negative fractions.

Reads for this sample came from an Illumina NovaSeq 6000. TCR cDNA was synthesized by 5'RACE template switching, through which a universal primer site and unique molecular identifiers were introduced. Priming for cDNA synthesis came from both the TCR alpha and TCR beta constant segments. Library amplification used two PCR steps, and the second PCR step added sample barcodes and sequencing adapters. Libraries were sequenced on Illumina HiSeq 2500 (2x100 bp) or NovaSeq (2x150 bp). The original pipeline was this. Demultiplexing of reads and collapsing into UMI consensus sequences were performed with MIGEC, and V(D)J alignment was carried out with MiXCR. Using edgeR on replicate PBMC samples, clonotypes were called vaccine-responding if FDR was below 0.01 and the log2 fold change was above 5 up to day 15. CD4 or CD8 identity was assigned to each bulk clonotype according to whether the clonotype was present at higher abundance in the sequenced CD4 repertoire or the sequenced CD8 repertoire. Clones were called with MiXCR by TCRdb after fastp trimmed the public reads at Q25, and only in-frame beta chains were retained. When rows share a CDR3 protein, they turn into one entry using the most common DNA and genes. The V and J calls shown here were made by TCRdb, not taken from the authors' results. For this sample the table gives 250,000 to 400,000 distinct CDR3 sequences, of which roughly 4.3% were detected only once. The ten largest clones capture roughly a fifth of the sample.

This sample is part of a study of T cells after yellow fever vaccination (dated by TCRdb to between 2018 and 2021). Context from the whole study: The SMART-Seq v4 Ultra Low Input RNA kit was used to prepare libraries from fractions with low cell numbers. To follow T-cell clones before and after both primary and booster YFV17D yellow fever vaccination, bulk TCR alpha and beta repertoires underwent longitudinal sequencing. Two healthy male donors, one aged 18 to 29 and one aged 30 to 40 years, made up the cohort. Blood was drawn at multiple timepoints before and after primary and secondary immunization, with bulk PBMC replicates and cell subsets isolated. Broader findings and caveats from the paper: Most clones expanded after primary vaccination (almost 97% of CD4 and 88% of CD8) were re-detected after the booster, suggesting that broad memory maintenance occurred. A small fraction of clonotypes showed up in both the CD4 and CD8 compartments, probably as a result of convergent recombination. The secondary T-cell response was found to be weaker but faster than the primary response, with a peak reached on day 5 rather than on day 15. Because the study included only two donors, the extent to which the findings can be generalized is limited. Computational filtering was needed because FACS-sorted repertoires could contain abundant contaminating clonotypes from the bulk population.

This clonotype originated in a man aged 18 to 30 who received the YFV17D yellow fever vaccine. The chain links TRBV30 with TRBJ1-5, and 7 junction bases match TRBD1. Sequencing used PBMCs, obtained 15 days after the yellow fever booster vaccination. The sequenced DNA: TGTGCCTGGAGTGTAATCCGGGACAGTTCCACGAGCAGCAATCAGCCCCAGCATTTT. It translates to CAWSVIRDSSTSSNQPQHF.